This T cell receptor (beta chain) was retrieved from a study of T cell responses to AZD1222 COVID-19 vaccine. The germline V gene encodes CDR1 LNHNV and CDR2 YYDKDF (reference sequence). V was pared by 3 bases and J by 0 bases, with 5 bases between. The CDR3 has 13 residues. Some clones are missing from TCRdb's copy, which holds only in-frame ones; the method was immunoSEQ multiplex PCR. The sample includes about 100,000 clones, around nine tenths of them seen just once. The TCR comes from an adult in good health. Source: peripheral blood, taken on day 0 of AZD1222 vaccination. The V gene is TRBV15, the J gene TRBJ1-1, with unresolved D. In DNA, the CDR3 is TGTGCCACCAGCAGCAAACTGAACACTGAAGCTTTCTTT. This translates into CATSSKLNTEAFF.